This TCR beta chain comes out of a study of shared clonotypes between healthy human individuals. Findings of the study overall: In general, naive subsets displayed greater estimated richness than memory subsets did.

Selected positively for CCR7 and CD45RO-negative, naive CD8 cells excluded terminally differentiated effector memory CD45RA+ cells. The germline V gene encodes CDR1 ENHRY and CDR2 SYGVKD. With 2 bases removed from V and 8 bases from J, the gap between germline ends came to 19 bases. The CDR3 loop spans 16 amino acids. The method was immunoSEQ multiplex PCR; TCRdb's version includes in-frame clones alone and lacks a portion of them. The repertoire holds some 2,100,000 clones, with just over 90% as singletons. About this clone itself: Antigen specificity is unknown.

The genes are TRBV10-3 and TRBJ2-1, with no clear D. The clonotype was recovered from a man aged 18 to 30 in good health. Some clones in this sample may be carry-over from other donors' samples. The specimen was naive CD8+ T cells from PBMCs. The CDR3 DNA is TGTGCCATCAGTGAGCCCCGACTCACCCCTGGGGATGAGCAGTTCTTC. Translating gives CAISEPRLTPGDEQFF.